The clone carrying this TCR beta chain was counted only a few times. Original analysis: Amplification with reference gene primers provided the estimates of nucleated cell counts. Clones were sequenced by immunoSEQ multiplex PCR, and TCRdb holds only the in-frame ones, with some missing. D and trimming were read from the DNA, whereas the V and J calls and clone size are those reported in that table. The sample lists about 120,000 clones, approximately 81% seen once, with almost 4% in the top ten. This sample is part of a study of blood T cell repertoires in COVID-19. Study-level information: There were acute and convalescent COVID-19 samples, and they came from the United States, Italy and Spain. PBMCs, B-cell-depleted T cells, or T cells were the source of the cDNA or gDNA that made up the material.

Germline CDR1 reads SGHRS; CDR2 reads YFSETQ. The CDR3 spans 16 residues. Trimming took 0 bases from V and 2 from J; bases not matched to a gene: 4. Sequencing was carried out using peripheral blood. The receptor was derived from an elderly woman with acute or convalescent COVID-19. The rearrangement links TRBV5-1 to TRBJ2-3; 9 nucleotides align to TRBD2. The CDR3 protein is CASSLGLAGITDTQYF. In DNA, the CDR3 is TGCGCCAGCAGCTTGGGGCTAGCGGGGATCACAGATACGCAGTATTTT.